Below, one T cell receptor beta chain is given with its context. This clone's antigen is unknown. No clone much larger than this one lies a single base away; base qualities are absent. This specimen belongs to a study of shared clonotypes between healthy human individuals (dated by TCRdb to 2018 to 2020). Turning to the overall study: Three men and a couple of women, aged 18 to 49 years, made up the cohort. Between about 0.8 and 9.5 billion PBMCs per donor were obtained by leukapheresis. For each donor, CD4 naive and CD4 memory were each given three plates, CD8 naive was given two plates, and CD8 memory was given one plate. To estimate repertoire size and how much clonotypes are shared between individuals, the study performed deep sequencing of blood TCR repertoires from about five healthy adults. To increase sequencing depth and limit assay-specific biases, different laboratories used diverse techniques to prepare libraries and sequence TCR repertoires. Points the paper makes about the study in general: Rarefaction of sorted-subset datasets indicated incomplete sequencing despite the large sequencing depth. Naive subsets generally had larger estimated clonotype richness than memory subsets did. Across a handful of donors, about 5.2% of naive CD4, roughly 3.5% of naive CD8, under 2.5% of memory CD4, and over 0.35% of memory CD8 clonotypes were shared. Only blood was sampled, and tissue TCR repertoires likely differ from those in blood. Higher generation probabilities were observed for clonotypes shared by all four sorted-subset donors than for non-shared clonotypes. The small number of donors limited the genetic and exposure-history diversity represented. Based on pairwise subsampling, the degree of clonotype sharing among donors was expected to be affected by sequencing depth.

From a lookup of the germline V gene, CDR1 and CDR2 are ENHRY and SYGVKD. V lost 10 bases and J lost 6 bases, and the count of bases not matched to a germline gene is 15. There are 15 amino acids in the CDR3, from cysteine to phenylalanine inclusive. Only the CDR3 portion is preserved as DNA: 45 bases, with reading frame beginning at the first base. Using the deep immunoSEQ assay, multiplex PCR amplified TCR CDR3 regions from genomic DNA. Genomic DNA extracted from each cell subset was distributed evenly over all wells of several immunoSEQ 96-well plates, and each plate served as one replicate. For sorted subsets, each replicate PCR was loaded with approximately 0.2 ug genomic DNA, equivalent to approximately 33,000 T cell genomes. Purified libraries were quantified with a Qubit 3.0 fluorometer, sized on a Bioanalyzer 2100, and re-quantified with the KAPA Library Quantification kit. A separate single-read 150-cycle Illumina NextSeq 550 flow cell was used to sequence each immunoSEQ 96-well plate. On the study's bioinformatics: The immunoSEQ output contained only junctional sequences without quality scores, so filtering could not match that applied to full-length reads. To assign V/J genes and CDR3, sequences were annotated against IMGT germline references using PyIR, a Python wrapper for IgBLAST v1.9. Reads were removed for weak V/J assignments (E-value above 1e-6), missing CDR3, stop codons, out-of-frame junctions, or ambiguous translated residues. A V3J clonotype was defined by an identical inferred V gene, J gene, and CDR3 amino acid sequence. The percentage overlap between two repertoires was calculated by dividing the number of shared unique clonotypes by the size of the smaller repertoire. Three approaches were used to assess repertoire richness: RTK rarefaction, the Chao1 estimator, and Recon v2.1 estimates of unobserved clonotypes. For all TCRbeta clonotypes obtained by the gDNA method from a few donors, generation probabilities were computed with OLGA. Sourced from immuneACCESS, this table was stored by TCRdb with only in-frame sequences that have V and J called. A share of the clones is absent; for the studies checked, an unresolved V gene accounts for under half, and the remainder has no known explanation. The V and J calls and clone size come from that table; D and trimming were worked out from the DNA. The sample profile shows around 2.3 million clones; 90% to 96% of them were found once. The ten largest clones represent approximately 0.13% of the sample.

The donors were healthy, HIV-negative adults who had no recently reported acute infections or vaccinations. Every donor was a Caucasian adult living in Nashville, Tennessee, USA. CD4+ T cells were enriched by magnetic negative selection; naive cells were then positively selected on CD45RA, and the negative fraction formed the memory subset. After blood collection by leukapheresis, PBMCs were isolated using Ficoll-Histopaque density gradient centrifugation and then cryopreserved in the vapor phase of liquid nitrogen. Purity and quantity of every magnetically sorted T cell population were checked by analytical flow cytometry. From each sorted fraction, genomic DNA was isolated and quantified by UV absorbance on a Nanodrop 2000c.

The receptor chain draws on TRBV10-3 and TRBJ2-7; 10 bases in the middle match TRBD2. The TCR originated in a man aged 18 to 30 in good health. Sequencing input: naive CD4+ T cells sorted from blood. Read against the paper, the sample's cell subset or site label means: CD45RA+ positively selected. CDR3 sequence: CATTKSLAGHGEQYF. The nucleotide sequence is given as TGTGCCACCACAAAGTCACTAGCGGGACATGGCGAGCAGTACTTC.